The 22 T cell receptor beta chains listed next were all sequenced from one sample in a study of T cells in Graves' hyperthyroidism and ophthalmopathy. The investigators amplified TCR beta CDR3 regions from RNA transcripts. The TCR CDR3 was amplified in a first-round RT-PCR using the HTBI primer set. MiXCR, run by TCRdb on the multiplex PCR reads, gives a single entry per CDR3 protein. The table shows hundreds of thousands of distinct CDR3 sequences, with roughly 14% occurring only once. Sample: blood. The source is a woman aged 45-65 years with Graves' ophthalmopathy.

This clonotype was counted at least ten times. DNA of the CDR3: TGTGCCAGCAGAGCCCGCGTCGCAGTGACCCAGTACTTC. It codes for CASRARVAVTQYF. The rearrangement uses TRBV6-1 and TRBJ2-5; D not certain. The CDR3 consists of 13 residues. V was pared by 6 bases and J by 7 bases, with 15 bases between. Germline CDR1 reads MNHNS; CDR2 reads SASEGT.

This clonotype showed up many times. The chain carries TRBV7-9 and TRBJ1-1; 8 bases are shared with TRBD1. The V segment lost 3 bases and the J segment 1 base; nucleotides outside the gene matches: 7. This CDR3 has 16 residues. Germline lookup yields CDR1 SEHNR and CDR2 FQNEAQ (reference sequence). The CDR3 sequence: CASSFSGGRRNTEAFF. The CDR3 bases are TGTGCCAGCAGCTTTTCAGGGGGCAGACGGAACACTGAAGCTTTCTTT.

This clonotype appeared many times. The chain uses TRBV10-3 and TRBJ2-3; 10 positions agree with TRBD2. CDR1 ENHRY and CDR2 SYGVKD come from the germline V gene. V was clipped by 9 bases and J by 4 bases; unmatched bases: 7. The CDR3 length is 14 residues. In DNA, the CDR3 is TGTGCCATGCGGTCTAGCGGGAGTTCAGATACGCAGTATTTT. Translation: CAMRSSGSSDTQYF.

This clonotype was counted between two and nine times. This chain joins TRBV11-3 and TRBJ2-7, with D possibly TRBD1 on 6 matching bases. The germline CDR1 and CDR2 sequences are SGHNT and YENEEA. The germline V and J ends were trimmed by 5 bases and 0 bases, with 14 bases remaining between them. This CDR3 spans 15 amino acids. The CDR3 reads CASSLQGPFSYEQYF. Written as DNA, the CDR3 is TGTGCCAGCAGCCTACAGGGACCCTTCTCCTACGAGCAGTACTTC.

This clonotype was observed at least ten times. V is TRBV6-2 or TRBV6-3 and J is TRBJ1-1, with TRBD1 matching over 9 bases. CDR3 length: 14 amino acids. Trimming took 6 bases from V and 4 from J; bases not matched to a gene: 6. Per germline, CDR1 MNHEY and CDR2 SVGEGT. CDR3 residues: CASRKQGASTEAFF. As DNA, the CDR3 is TGTGCCAGCAGAAAACAGGGGGCGAGCACTGAAGCTTTCTTT.

This clonotype was seen ten or more times. The rearrangement joins TRBV2 to TRBJ2-7; 10 bases agree with TRBD1. The CDR3 spans 17 residues. J gave up 2 bases and V 6 bases, and 13 bases lay outside the gene matches. Germline lookup yields CDR1 SNHLY and CDR2 FYNNEI. The CDR3 sequence: CASSATWETGGTYEQYF. CDR3 DNA sequence: TGTGCCAGCAGCGCCACCTGGGAGACAGGGGGCACCTACGAGCAGTACTTC.

The table lists this clonotype with a few counts. This chain uses TRBV20-1 with TRBJ2-6; D is undetermined. Germline V CDR1 and CDR2: DFQATT, SNEGSKA (reference sequence). This CDR3 is 17 amino acids long. The V gene lost 3 bases and the J gene lost 2 bases, with 17 bases spanning the gap. This CDR3 reads CSASPRFGRPGANVLTF. CDR3 DNA: TGCAGTGCTAGTCCTCGATTTGGTCGGCCTGGGGCCAACGTCCTGACTTTC.

The V call is TRBV5-1, the J call TRBJ1-2; possible D gene TRBD1, 5 bases. The CDR3 spans 14 residues. In germline, CDR1 is SGHRS, CDR2 YFSETQ. Trimming left V 0 bases short and J 7 bases short, with 13 bases between. The CDR3 sequence is CASSLAGGVCGYTF. The CDR3 DNA reads TGCGCCAGCAGCTTGGCCGGGGGAGTATGTGGCTACACCTTC.

The sample holds many counts of this clonotype. The chain links TRBV6-2 or TRBV6-3 to TRBJ2-3; 9 nucleotides agree with TRBD2. V lost 6 bases, J lost 5 bases, and 12 bases stayed unmatched. The germline gives CDR1 MNHEY, CDR2 SVGEGT. The CDR3 runs to 16 residues. This CDR3 reads CASSRRVSGSLDTQYF. The DNA of the CDR3 is TGTGCCAGCAGCCGTCGTGTTAGCGGGAGCTTAGATACGCAGTATTTT.

This clonotype appeared many times. The CDR3 DNA reads TGTGCCAGCAGCTTCAGGAGCGGGGAGTCCTACGAGCAGTACTTC. Protein product: CASSFRSGESYEQYF. The rearrangement joins TRBV7-9 to TRBJ2-7, with TRBD2 matching over 7 bases. Germline V gene lookup returns CDR1 SEHNR and CDR2 FQNEAQ (reference sequence). The junction had 6 bases not matched to a gene; V was cut back by 3 bases and J by 1 base. The CDR3 runs to 15 residues.

This clonotype was found a few times. The CDR3 sequence: CATGQGGEQYF. For the CDR3, the DNA is TGTGCCACCGGACAGGGGGGCGAGCAGTACTTC. The chain recombines TRBV6-2 or TRBV6-3 with TRBJ2-7; 10 bases are shared with TRBD1. This CDR3 region has 11 residues. Germline V CDR1 and CDR2: MNHEY, SVGEGT. V trimming: 10 bases; J trimming: 6 bases; junction bases outside the gene matches: 3.

This clonotype showed up just once. This chain uses TRBV27 with TRBJ1-2; possible D gene TRBD1, 6 bases. The CDR3 is made up of 16 amino acids. Germline CDR1 is MNHEY and CDR2 is SMNVEV (reference sequence). Trimming removed 2 bases from V and 6 bases from J, with 19 bases in between. CDR3 residues: CASSLPLAQGTNGYTF. The CDR3 nucleotides read TGTGCCAGCAGTTTACCCCTCGCACAGGGAACAAATGGCTACACCTTC.

In its sample, this clonotype was seen many times. The CDR3 bases are TGTGCCAGCAGTGATGCCCGCGGGGGGGAGACAGATACGCAGTATTTT. Translation gives CASSDARGGETDTQYF. The chain uses TRBV6-1 and TRBJ2-3, with TRBD2 identical over 9 bases. The CDR3 is 16 residues long. Germline CDR1 and CDR2: MNHNS and SASEGT. Losses at the gene ends were 3 bases for V and 3 bases for J; bases not matched to a gene: 7.

The rearrangement uses TRBV28 and TRBJ1-5, with D perhaps matching TRBD1 (6 bases). Germline CDR1 and CDR2: MDHEN and SYDVKM. The CDR3 has 14 amino acids. V was pared by 4 bases and J by 6 bases, with 13 bases between. The CDR3 DNA sequence: TGTGCCAGCAGTTCGGCGGGGGGCACTCAGCCCCAGCATTTT. Translated, it gives CASSSAGGTQPQHF.

The table lists this clonotype with a few counts. The rearrangement uses TRBV12-5 and TRBJ2-1, with D uncertain. Trimming removed 1 base from V and 5 bases from J, with 15 bases in between. CDR1 is LGHNT, CDR2 FRNRAP, per germline. There are 16 residues in the CDR3. The CDR3 here is CASGLDENNYNNEQFF. CDR3 nucleotides: TGTGCTAGTGGTTTGGATGAAAACAATTACAACAATGAGCAGTTCTTC.

The chain employs TRBV7-3 and TRBJ2-1; 9 bases are a match to TRBD2. This CDR3 has 18 amino acids. V was pared by 5 bases and J by 3 bases, with 14 bases of the junction left unmatched. Germline lookup yields CDR1 SGHTA and CDR2 FQGTGA. This CDR3 is CASSPHPRAGGIYNEQFF. Here the CDR3 DNA reads TGTGCCAGCAGCCCCCACCCCCGAGCGGGAGGAATCTACAATGAGCAGTTCTTC.

The chain recombines TRBV19 with TRBJ1-1; a weak D match, TRBD1 (6 bases). The CDR3 is 15 residues long. Germline CDR1 reads LNHDA; CDR2 reads SQIVND (reference sequence). Trimming took off 1 base at V and 6 bases at J, with 15 bases between the two ends. CDR3 protein: CASSIVSGGSAEAFF. Written as DNA, the CDR3 is TGTGCCAGTAGTATAGTTTCTGGGGGCAGCGCTGAAGCTTTCTTT. The complete variable domain, with remaining parts taken from reference TRBV19 and TRBJ1-1, reads DGGITQSPKYLFRKEGQNVTLSCEQNLNHDAMYWYRQDPGQGLRLIYYSQIVNDFQKGDIAEGYSVSREKKESFPLTVTSAQKNPTAFYLCASSIVSGGSAEAFFGQGTRLTVV.

This clonotype was seen repeatedly, ten times or more. The V and J genes are TRBV7-9 and TRBJ2-7; 12 bases are shared with TRBD1. J lost 4 bases, V lost 1 base, and 5 bases had no gene match. CDR1 is SEHNR and CDR2 is FQNEAQ in the germline V gene (reference sequence). The CDR3 totals 16 residues. In DNA, the CDR3 is TGTGCCAGCAGCTTAGGATGGGACAGGGGGCAGTACGAGCAGTACTTC. Translated, it gives CASSLGWDRGQYEQYF.

The chain carries TRBV7-9 and TRBJ2-2; 8 nucleotides align to TRBD2. The CDR3 is made up of 14 amino acids. Germline-derived CDR1 and CDR2 are SEHNR and FQNEAQ (reference sequence). With V trimmed by 8 bases and J by 7 bases, 9 bases remained unmatched. CDR3 sequence reads: CASGEGLVGGELFF. The CDR3 coding sequence is TGTGCCAGCGGCGAGGGACTAGTAGGCGGGGAGCTGTTTTTT.

This chain connects TRBV19 to TRBJ2-1; maybe TRBD1 (7 bases). The CDR3 is 15 residues long. Germline values: CDR1 LNHDA, CDR2 SQIVND (reference sequence). V was cut by 2 bases and J by 4 bases, with 12 bases left in between. DNA of the CDR3: TGTGCCAGTAGTATACAGGGGGGCATTTACAATGAGCAGTTCTTC. This encodes CASSIQGGIYNEQFF.

J is TRBJ2-3 and V is TRBV5-6; D uncertain. CDR1 is SGHDT and CDR2 is YYEEEE in the germline V gene. The CDR3 sequence is 14 residues long. With 0 bases removed from V and 4 bases from J, the gap between germline ends came to 9 bases. The CDR3 DNA is TGTGCCAGCAGCTTGGCCCCGGGCGCAGATACGCAGTATTTT. Amino acid sequence: CASSLAPGADTQYF.

The table lists this clonotype with many counts. This rearrangement joins TRBV11-1 to TRBJ1-1; D is ambiguous. Trimming took 5 bases from V and 1 from J, leaving 14 bases between them. Germline CDR1 and CDR2: SGHAT and FQDESV (reference sequence). CDR3 length: 15 residues. CDR3 sequence (DNA): TGTGCCAGCAGCCCTATTGTGCGTACGAACACTGAAGCTTTCTTT. Its protein is CASSPIVRTNTEAFF.